Presented here are 26 T cell receptor beta chains from one specimen sequenced in a study of T cell repertoires in cytomegalovirus infection. Using its own MiXCR run on the reads, TCRdb lists one record per CDR3 protein. The table records fewer than 950,000 distinct CDR3 sequences, 30% to 35% of them present only once. These receptors lack a known antigen. The source was cultured CD8+ T cells from PBMCs, collected from culture after CMV antigen stimulation. The origin of the receptors is a human donor in good health (CMV status not recorded). Some clones in this sample may be carry-over from other donors' samples.

The chain employs TRBV6-6 and TRBJ2-1; 7 bases align to TRBD2. From germline, CDR1 is MNHNY and CDR2 SVGAGI (reference sequence). After removal of 0 bases from V and 5 bases from J, the junction contained 7 bases not matched to a gene. The length of the CDR3 is 16 residues. The CDR3 protein is CASSYSVGEGNNEQFF. CDR3 nucleotides: TGTGCCAGCAGTTACTCTGTAGGGGAGGGTAACAATGAGCAGTTCTTC.

The J gene is TRBJ1-2, the V gene TRBV27, with D perhaps TRBD1 (6 bases). V lost 6 bases and J 4 bases, leaving 15 bases between the germline ends. Per germline, CDR1 MNHEY and CDR2 SMNVEV (reference sequence). CDR3 length equals 14 residues. CDR3 DNA sequence: TGTGCCAGCAGATTCGGGGGGGCGACCTATGGCTACACCTTC. Amino acid sequence: CASRFGGATYGYTF.

The CDR3 nucleotides read TGTGCCAGCAGCTCCCCTCGGGAGGATACGCAGTATTTT. The encoded protein is CASSSPREDTQYF. V usage is TRBV7-9 and J usage is TRBJ2-3; a possible D gene is TRBD2 (6 bases). The CDR3 has 13 amino acids. Trimming left V 4 bases short and J 6 bases short, with 11 bases between. Germline CDR1 reads SEHNR; CDR2 reads FQNEAQ (reference sequence). The full variable domain, completed using reference TRBV7-9 and TRBJ2-3, is DTGVSQNPRHKITKRGQNVTFRCDPISEHNRLYWYRQTLGQGPEFLTYFQNEAQLEKSRLLSDRFSAERPKGSFSTLEIQRTEQGDSAMYLCASSSPREDTQYFGPGTRLTVL.

V gene TRBV7-6 combines with J gene TRBJ2-1; 12 bases match TRBD2. CDR3 length: 16 residues. V shed 3 bases, J shed 8 bases, and the junction held 8 bases outside the gene matches. Per germline, CDR1 SGHVS and CDR2 FNYEAQ. The CDR3 coding sequence is TGTGCCAGCAGCTTCCCACTAGCGGGGGGTTCTTATGAGCAGTTCTTC. Its protein is CASSFPLAGGSYEQFF.

The V call is TRBV27, the J call TRBJ2-2; D is ambiguous. CDR3 length: 15 residues. CDR1 and CDR2 (germline): MNHEY, SMNVEV (reference sequence). V gave up 2 bases and J gave up 6 bases, with 13 bases separating them. CDR3 region: CASSLGWVRPGELFF. The CDR3 DNA reads TGTGCCAGCAGTTTAGGGTGGGTGCGGCCCGGGGAGCTGTTTTTT.

Many counts were recorded for this clonotype. The chain links TRBV7-6 to TRBJ1-3, with TRBD1 matching 7 bases. Germline V gene lookup returns CDR1 SGHVS and CDR2 FNYEAQ. Trimming removed 6 bases from V and 3 bases from J; junction bases left unmatched: 5. The CDR3 has 14 amino acids. The CDR3 DNA is TGTGCCAGCAGAGCAGGGGGATTTGGAAACACCATATATTTT. Encoded protein: CASRAGGFGNTIYF.

V gene TRBV6-5 combines with J gene TRBJ1-2, with no clear D. CDR1 is MNHEY and CDR2 is SVGAGI in the germline V gene. Trimming took off 0 bases at V and 3 bases at J, with 5 bases between the two ends. The CDR3 consists of 13 residues. The CDR3 sequence is CASSYSTYYGYTF. The CDR3 DNA sequence: TGTGCCAGCAGTTACTCCACGTACTATGGCTACACCTTC.

This chain links TRBV28 with TRBJ2-2, with 9 bases fitting TRBD1. This CDR3 spans 18 amino acids. Germline values: CDR1 MDHEN, CDR2 SYDVKM. V was pared by 3 bases and J by 2 bases, with 10 bases of the junction left unmatched. DNA of the CDR3: TGTGCCAGCAGTTTGATTATTGCGGGACAGGGAAACACCGGGGAGCTGTTTTTT. Translation gives CASSLIIAGQGNTGELFF.

This sequence joins TRBV3-1 and TRBJ2-2; D might be TRBD2 (5 bases). Trimming cost V 1 base and J 7 bases, with 10 bases left between them. The CDR3 totals 14 residues. CDR1 is LGHDT and CDR2 is YNNKEL in the germline V gene (reference sequence). In DNA, the CDR3 is TGTGCCAGCAGCCAAGGGTCGGGGATCGGGGAGCTGTTTTTT. It encodes CASSQGSGIGELFF.

This clonotype was counted only a few times. The chain carries TRBV5-1 and TRBJ2-7; 9 nucleotides line up with TRBD2. This CDR3 has 16 residues. V lost 4 bases and J lost 4; bases outside the gene matches: 12. The germline CDR1 and CDR2 sequences are SGHRS and YFSETQ. For the CDR3, the DNA is TGCGCCAGCAGCCCTACCAGCGGGGGGCCCTTTTACGAGCAGTACGTC. Translated: CASSPTSGGPFYEQYV.

In this sample, this clonotype turned up many times. This chain joins TRBV13 and TRBJ2-7; D may be TRBD1 (6 bases). This CDR3 spans 16 amino acids. V was pared by 4 bases and J by 5 bases, with 21 bases between. Germline V gives CDR1 PRHDT, CDR2 FYEKMQ (reference sequence). CDR3 DNA: TGTGCCAGCAGCTCCAGGACAGACCCCCGGACACACGAGCAGTACTTC. Residues: CASSSRTDPRTHEQYF.

The chain combines TRBV27 with TRBJ2-3; D is undetermined. The germline V gene has CDR1 MNHEY and CDR2 SMNVEV (reference sequence). Trimming removed 1 base at V and 4 bases at J, with 9 bases between. The CDR3 sequence is 14 residues long. CDR3 protein: CASSLFGESDTQYF. CDR3 coding DNA: TGTGCCAGCAGTTTATTTGGGGAATCAGATACGCAGTATTTT.

This clonotype turned up a few times. The V and J genes are TRBV6-5 and TRBJ2-1; D might be TRBD2 (5 bases). Germline V gene lookup returns CDR1 MNHEY and CDR2 SVGAGI. The CDR3 sequence is 15 residues long. V lost 5 bases, J lost 0 bases, and 11 bases lay in between. The CDR3 coding sequence is TGTGCCAGCAGTCACGACACTAGCTCCTACAATGAGCAGTTCTTC. It translates to CASSHDTSSYNEQFF.

This clonotype was counted ten times or more. The chain uses TRBV2 and TRBJ2-5; D ambiguous. V was pared by 10 bases and J by 5 bases, with 5 bases between. The germline V gene has CDR1 SNHLY and CDR2 FYNNEI. This CDR3 spans 9 amino acids. CDR3 sequence (DNA): TGTGCCACCCGGGAGACCCAGTACTTC. Its translation: CATRETQYF.

With regard to this clonotype: One junction end disagrees with the germline gene, perhaps due to a read error. CDR3 sequence (DNA): TGTGCCAGCAGCTTCGATCCGGGACCCTTCTTC. Translating it yields CASSFDPGPFF. The chain employs TRBV7-9 and TRBJ1-2; a weak D match, TRBD1 (5 bases). Per germline, CDR1 SEHNR and CDR2 FQNEAQ (reference sequence). CDR3 length: 11 amino acids.

This clonotype was picked up many times. In nucleotides, the CDR3 is TGTGCCAGCAGCTTTGGGGGTGTCGACGAGCAGTACGTC. Translation gives CASSFGGVDEQYV. The chain links TRBV7-8 to TRBJ2-7; D assignment may be TRBD1 or TRBD2 (5 bases each). Looked up from germline, CDR1 is SGHVS and CDR2 is FQNEAQ. V was clipped by 3 bases and J by 5 bases, with 11 bases between them. This CDR3 is 13 amino acids long.

This sequence joins TRBV27 and TRBJ2-1; 10 bases match TRBD1. CDR3 length: 17 residues. Losses at the gene ends were 4 bases for V and 0 bases for J; bases not matched to a gene: 6. Germline CDR1 reads MNHEY; CDR2 reads SMNVEV (reference sequence). The CDR3 loop is CASSSRRDRGSYNEQFF. As DNA, the CDR3 is TGTGCCAGCAGTTCCCGACGGGACAGGGGCTCCTACAATGAGCAGTTCTTC.

The rearrangement links TRBV19 to TRBJ1-3; TRBD1 is a possible D gene (5 bases). Germline V gene data show CDR1 as LNHDA and CDR2 as SQIVND (reference sequence). This CDR3 contains 17 residues. V was pared by 3 bases and J by 1 base, with 16 bases between. CDR3 sequence (DNA): TGTGCCAGTAGTATGGAAAGGAGGGGCCATTCTGGAAACACCATATATTTT. Amino acid sequence: CASSMERRGHSGNTIYF.

The chain joins TRBV11-2 to TRBJ2-2; D is unclear. The CDR3 has 16 amino acids. Germline CDR1 reads SGHAT; CDR2 reads FQNNGV. V gave up 1 base and J gave up 4 bases, with 13 bases separating them. The CDR3 sequence is CASSLVRSEFTGELFF. In nucleotides, the CDR3 is TGTGCCAGCAGCTTAGTTAGGTCGGAATTCACCGGGGAGCTGTTTTTT.

The V gene is TRBV11-2, the J gene TRBJ2-2; D is unresolved. Germline CDR1 SGHAT, CDR2 FQNNGV. The CDR3 consists of 12 residues. The V end was cut by 4 bases, the J end by 6 bases, with 6 bases between. CDR3 sequence (DNA): TGTGCCAGCAGCTCGCAGGCCGGGGAGCTGTTTTTT. Protein: CASSSQAGELFF.

This clonotype was seen more than once but under ten times. V gene TRBV4-1 combines with J gene TRBJ1-2; 8 bases agree with TRBD1. Germline loops: CDR1 MGHRA, CDR2 YSYEKL. With V trimmed by 3 bases and J by 6 bases, 6 bases remained unmatched. This CDR3 is 14 amino acids long. The CDR3 sequence: CASSQRTGRDGYTF. DNA of the CDR3: TGCGCCAGCAGCCAGCGGACAGGGAGGGATGGCTACACCTTC.

The gene calls are TRBV10-3 and TRBJ2-1, with 7 bases that match TRBD2. CDR1 and CDR2 (germline): ENHRY, SYGVKD. The CDR3 sequence is 15 residues long. J gave up 3 bases and V 6 bases, and 8 bases lay outside the gene matches. The CDR3 loop reads CAISRDYLLYNEQFF. The CDR3 DNA follows: TGTGCCATCAGCAGGGACTACCTTCTCTACAATGAGCAGTTCTTC.

The rearrangement links TRBV27 to TRBJ1-1; no reliable D call. Germline loops: CDR1 MNHEY, CDR2 SMNVEV (reference sequence). The CDR3 runs 10 residues. V lost 11 bases to trimming and J lost 6 bases, with 10 bases between them. The CDR3 is CAAGGSEAFF. CDR3 nucleotides: TGTGCCGCCGGAGGGTCTGAAGCTTTCTTT.

This clonotype was seen more than once but under ten times. The chain couples TRBV9 to TRBJ2-1, with D possibly TRBD2 on 6 matching bases. Per germline, CDR1 SGDLS and CDR2 YYNGEE. V lost 4 bases, J lost 1 base, and 12 bases lay in between. The CDR3 length is 15 residues. The CDR3 region is CASSSPGLSYNEQFF. The CDR3 coding sequence is TGTGCCAGCAGCTCGCCGGGACTGTCCTACAATGAGCAGTTCTTC.

This rearrangement joins TRBV9 to TRBJ2-3; 8 bases match TRBD1. Germline V lookup: CDR1 SGDLS, CDR2 YYNGEE. This CDR3 has 16 residues. With 1 base clipped from V and 3 bases from J, the junction kept 7 bases outside the gene matches. CDR3 in DNA: TGTGCCAGCAGCGTATGGACAGGGCTAGGGACAGATACGCAGTATTTT. This encodes CASSVWTGLGTDTQYF.

This clonotype was observed a handful of times. V gene TRBV6-6 combines with J gene TRBJ1-3, with D tentatively TRBD1 (6 bases). CDR3 length: 17 amino acids. Deletions cut 0 bases from V and 0 bases from J, with 12 bases between. Germline V gene lookup returns CDR1 MNHNY and CDR2 SVGAGI (reference sequence). The CDR3: CASSYSGGPSSGNTIYF. The CDR3 coding sequence is TGTGCCAGCAGTTACTCGGGGGGGCCGAGCTCTGGAAACACCATATATTTT.